This record covers a single T cell receptor beta chain. The data are from a study of blood T cell repertoires in COVID-19. The repertoire was sequenced with immunoSEQ multiplex PCR; TCRdb's copy has only in-frame clones and lacks some. Here the sample spans around 210,000 clones, roughly 88% being singletons. Germline V CDR1 and CDR2: GTSNPN, SVGIG (reference sequence). The CDR3 sequence is 14 residues long. V was pared by 0 bases and J by 7 bases, with 8 bases of the junction left unmatched. This TCR came from a man aged 18 to 30 with active or convalescent COVID-19. The chain recombines TRBV30 with TRBJ1-2, with 7 nucleotides matching TRBD1. Sequencing was done on a sample of peripheral blood. This CDR3 reads CAWSVETGLLGYTF. DNA for the CDR3: TGTGCCTGGAGTGTAGAGACAGGGTTGCTTGGCTACACCTTC. Variable domain in full (rest from reference TRBV30 and TRBJ1-2): SQTIHQWPATLVQPVGSPLSLECTVEGTSNPNLYWYRQAAGRGLQLLFYSVGIGQISSEVPQNLSASRPQDRQFILSSKKLLLSDSGFYLCAWSVETGLLGYTFGSGTRLTVV.